The present entry profiles one T cell receptor (beta chain) with its context. Germline assignment: CDR1 SEHNR and CDR2 FQNEAQ (reference sequence). The ends were cut back, 4 bases at V and 2 bases at J, with 21 bases in the middle. The length of the CDR3 is 17 residues. After extraction with the RNeasy kit, roughly 0.45 to 1 ug of the RNA was reverse transcribed using random hexamers. TCR beta CDR3 was amplified by immunoSEQ multiplex PCR. This amplification extended across 54 Vbeta and 13 Jbeta segments. TCRdb recomputed calls from the immunoSEQ multiplex PCR reads with MiXCR, one row per CDR3 protein. The table lists fewer than 350,000 distinct CDR3 sequences, 65% to 90% of them singletons. This sample was taken from a study of CD8 T cells in Susac syndrome. TEMRA cells were enriched by FACS, while CD8+ and CD4+ T cells were obtained through a negative isolation that was performed magnetically.

This sequence joins TRBV7-9 and TRBJ2-7; D is perhaps TRBD1 or TRBD2 (5 bases each). This clonotype originated in a human donor with multiple sclerosis. The sample comprised CD8+ T cells from PBMCs. The CDR3 protein is CASSSNFRDPGAYEQYF. The DNA of the CDR3 is TGTGCCAGCAGCTCTAACTTCCGGGACCCTGGGGCCTACGAGCAGTACTTC.